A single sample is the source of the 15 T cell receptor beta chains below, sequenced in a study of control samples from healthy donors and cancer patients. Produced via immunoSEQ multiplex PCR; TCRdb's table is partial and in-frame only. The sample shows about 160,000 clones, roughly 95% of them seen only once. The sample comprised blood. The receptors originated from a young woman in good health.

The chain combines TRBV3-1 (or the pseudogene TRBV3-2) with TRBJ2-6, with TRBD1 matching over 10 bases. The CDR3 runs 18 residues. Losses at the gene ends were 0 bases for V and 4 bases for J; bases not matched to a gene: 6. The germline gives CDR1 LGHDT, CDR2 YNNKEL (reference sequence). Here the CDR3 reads CASSQDLGTGAGANVLTF. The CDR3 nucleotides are TGTGCCAGCAGCCAAGATCTCGGGACAGGGGCCGGGGCCAACGTCCTGACTTTC.

CDR3 loop: CASSLQRQETQYF. The CDR3 coding sequence is TGTGCCAGCAGTTTGCAGCGCCAAGAGACCCAGTACTTC. The gene calls are TRBV12-3 or TRBV12-4 and TRBJ2-5; D gene uncertain. V was shortened by 3 bases and J by 1 base, with 6 bases between the two germline ends. CDR3 size: 13 residues.

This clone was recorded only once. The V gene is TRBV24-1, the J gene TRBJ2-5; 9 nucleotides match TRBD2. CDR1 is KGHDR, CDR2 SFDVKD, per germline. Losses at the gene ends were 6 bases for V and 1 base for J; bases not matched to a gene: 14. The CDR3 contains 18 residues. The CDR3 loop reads CATSWGPVGREGQETQYF. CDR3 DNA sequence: TGTGCCACCAGTTGGGGCCCGGTAGGGCGGGAGGGCCAAGAGACCCAGTACTTC.

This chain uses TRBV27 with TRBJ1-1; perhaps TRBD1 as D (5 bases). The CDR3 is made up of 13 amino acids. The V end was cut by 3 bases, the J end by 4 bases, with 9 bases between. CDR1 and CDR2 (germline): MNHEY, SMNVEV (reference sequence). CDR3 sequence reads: CASSFSGFTEAFF. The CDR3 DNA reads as TGTGCCAGCAGTTTCTCAGGGTTCACTGAAGCTTTCTTT.

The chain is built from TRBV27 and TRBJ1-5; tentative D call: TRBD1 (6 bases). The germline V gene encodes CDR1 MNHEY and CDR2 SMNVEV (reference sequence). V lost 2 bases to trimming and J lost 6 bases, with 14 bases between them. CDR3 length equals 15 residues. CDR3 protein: CASSLGPGVGQPQHF. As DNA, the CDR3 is TGTGCCAGCAGTTTAGGGCCAGGGGTAGGTCAGCCCCAGCATTTT.

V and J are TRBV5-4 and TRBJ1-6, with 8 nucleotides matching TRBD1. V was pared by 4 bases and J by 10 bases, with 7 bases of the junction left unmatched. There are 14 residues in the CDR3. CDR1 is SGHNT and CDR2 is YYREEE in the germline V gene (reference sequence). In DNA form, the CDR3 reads TGTGCCAGCAGCCTGGACAGGGTTCTGTCACCCCTCCACTTT. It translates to CASSLDRVLSPLHF.

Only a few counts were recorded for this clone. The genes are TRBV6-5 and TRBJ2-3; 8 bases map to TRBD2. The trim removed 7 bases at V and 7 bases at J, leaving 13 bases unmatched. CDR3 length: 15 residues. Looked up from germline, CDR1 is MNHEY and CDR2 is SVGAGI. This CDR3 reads CASMLWTGGPNTQYF. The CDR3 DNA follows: TGTGCCAGCATGCTTTGGACGGGAGGGCCAAATACGCAGTATTTT.

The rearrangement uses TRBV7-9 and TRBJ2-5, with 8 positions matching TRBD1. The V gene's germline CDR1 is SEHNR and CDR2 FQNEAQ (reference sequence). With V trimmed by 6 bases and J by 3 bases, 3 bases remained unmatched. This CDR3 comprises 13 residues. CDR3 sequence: CASRTTGEETQYF. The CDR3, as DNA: TGTGCCAGCAGAACGACAGGGGAAGAGACCCAGTACTTC.

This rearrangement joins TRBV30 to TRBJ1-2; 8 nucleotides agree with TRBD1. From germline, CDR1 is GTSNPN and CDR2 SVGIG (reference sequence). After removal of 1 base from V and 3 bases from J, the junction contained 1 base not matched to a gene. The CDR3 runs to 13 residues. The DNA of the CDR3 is TGTGCCTGGAGTGAGGGACAGGACTATGGCTACACCTTC. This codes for CAWSEGQDYGYTF.

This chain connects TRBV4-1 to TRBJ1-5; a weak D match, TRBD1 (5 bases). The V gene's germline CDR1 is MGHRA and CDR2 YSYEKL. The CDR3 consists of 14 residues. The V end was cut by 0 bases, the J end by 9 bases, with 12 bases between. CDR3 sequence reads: CASSQDAGHRPQHF. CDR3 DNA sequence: TGCGCCAGCAGCCAAGATGCGGGGCACCGGCCCCAGCATTTT.

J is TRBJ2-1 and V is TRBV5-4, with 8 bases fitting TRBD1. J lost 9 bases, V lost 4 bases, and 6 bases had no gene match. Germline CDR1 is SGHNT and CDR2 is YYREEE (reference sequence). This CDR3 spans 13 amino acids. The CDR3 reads CASSRITGGEQFF. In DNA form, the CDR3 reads TGTGCCAGCAGCCGAATAACAGGGGGTGAGCAGTTCTTC.

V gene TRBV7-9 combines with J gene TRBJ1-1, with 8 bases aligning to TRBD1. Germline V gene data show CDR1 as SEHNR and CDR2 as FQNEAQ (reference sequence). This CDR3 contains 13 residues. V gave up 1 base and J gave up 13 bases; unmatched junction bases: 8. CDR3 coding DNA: TGTGCCAGCAGCTTAGGTGTCGGGACAGGACATTTCTTT. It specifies CASSLGVGTGHFF.

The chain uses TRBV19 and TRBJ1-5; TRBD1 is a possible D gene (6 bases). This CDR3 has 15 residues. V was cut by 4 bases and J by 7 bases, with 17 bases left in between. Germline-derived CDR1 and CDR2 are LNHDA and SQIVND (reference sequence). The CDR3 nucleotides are TGTGCCAGTAGTAGGTCCACAGGGATCGGCCAGCCCCAGCATTTT. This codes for CASSRSTGIGQPQHF. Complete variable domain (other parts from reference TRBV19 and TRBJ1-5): DGGITQSPKYLFRKEGQNVTLSCEQNLNHDAMYWYRQDPGQGLRLIYYSQIVNDFQKGDIAEGYSVSREKKESFPLTVTSAQKNPTAFYLCASSRSTGIGQPQHFGDGTRLSIL.

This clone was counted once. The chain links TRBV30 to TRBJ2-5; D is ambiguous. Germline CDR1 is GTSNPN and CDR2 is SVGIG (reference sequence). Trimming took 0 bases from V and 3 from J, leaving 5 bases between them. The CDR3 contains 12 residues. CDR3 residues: CAWSVGEETQYF. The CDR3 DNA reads TGTGCCTGGAGTGTAGGAGAAGAGACCCAGTACTTC.

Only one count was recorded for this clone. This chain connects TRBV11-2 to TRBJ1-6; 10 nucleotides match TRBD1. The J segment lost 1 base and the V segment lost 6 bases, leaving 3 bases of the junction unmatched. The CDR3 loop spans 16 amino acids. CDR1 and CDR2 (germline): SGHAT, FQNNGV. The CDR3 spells CASSWTGGSYNSPLHF. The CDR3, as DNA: TGTGCCAGCAGTTGGACAGGGGGGTCCTATAATTCACCCCTCCACTTT.